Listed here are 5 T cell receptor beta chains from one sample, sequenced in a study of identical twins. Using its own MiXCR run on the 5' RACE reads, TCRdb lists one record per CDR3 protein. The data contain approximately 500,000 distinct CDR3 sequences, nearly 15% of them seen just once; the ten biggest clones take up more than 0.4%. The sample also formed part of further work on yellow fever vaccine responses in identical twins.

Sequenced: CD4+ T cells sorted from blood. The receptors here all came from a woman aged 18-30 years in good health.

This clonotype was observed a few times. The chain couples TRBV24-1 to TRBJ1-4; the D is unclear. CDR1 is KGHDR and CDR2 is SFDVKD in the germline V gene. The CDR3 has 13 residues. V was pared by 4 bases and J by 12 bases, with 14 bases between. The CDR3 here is CATSEMGGSELFF. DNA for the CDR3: TGTGCCACCAGTGAAATGGGAGGGTCGGAACTGTTTTTT.

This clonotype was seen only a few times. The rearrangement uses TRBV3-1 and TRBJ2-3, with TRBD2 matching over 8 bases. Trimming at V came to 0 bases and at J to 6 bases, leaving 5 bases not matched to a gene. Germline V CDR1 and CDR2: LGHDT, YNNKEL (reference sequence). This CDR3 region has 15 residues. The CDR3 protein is CASSQDRAGVDTQYF. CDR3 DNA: TGTGCCAGCAGCCAAGATAGAGCGGGAGTGGATACGCAGTATTTT.

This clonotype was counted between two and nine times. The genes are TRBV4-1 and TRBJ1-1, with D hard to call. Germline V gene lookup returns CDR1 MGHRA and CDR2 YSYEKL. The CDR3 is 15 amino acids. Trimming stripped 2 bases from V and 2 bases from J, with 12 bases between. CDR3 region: CASSQWVLTNTEAFF. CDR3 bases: TGCGCCAGCAGCCAATGGGTCCTAACAAACACTGAAGCTTTCTTT.

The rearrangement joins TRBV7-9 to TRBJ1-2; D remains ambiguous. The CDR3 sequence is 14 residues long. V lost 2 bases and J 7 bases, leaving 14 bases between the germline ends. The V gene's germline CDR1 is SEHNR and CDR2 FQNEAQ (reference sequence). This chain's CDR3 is CASSLSIRVSGYTF. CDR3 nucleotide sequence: TGTGCCAGCAGCTTATCCATCCGGGTCTCTGGCTACACCTTC. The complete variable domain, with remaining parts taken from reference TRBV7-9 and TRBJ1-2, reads DTGVSQNPRHKITKRGQNVTFRCDPISEHNRLYWYRQTLGQGPEFLTYFQNEAQLEKSRLLSDRFSAERPKGSFSTLEIQRTEQGDSAMYLCASSLSIRVSGYTFGSGTRLTVV.

CDR3 sequence: CASSLSLDRDYGYTF. Written as DNA, the CDR3 is TGTGCCAGCAGTTTATCCCTGGACAGGGACTATGGCTACACCTTC. V is TRBV27 and J is TRBJ1-2; 8 bases are shared with TRBD1. In germline, CDR1 is MNHEY, CDR2 SMNVEV (reference sequence). V dropped 0 bases and J dropped 3; count of bases not matched to a gene: 3. CDR3 length: 15 amino acids.